Listed below are T cell receptor beta chains from one sample, sequenced in a study of CD8+ T cells in alopecia areata. The assay was immunoSEQ multiplex PCR, and TCRdb's table has in-frame clones only and misses some. The sample holds approximately 61,000 clones, 96% seen once. The sequenced sample was CD8+ T cells sorted from blood, obtained at week 0. The receptors shown here come from a human donor with alopecia areata. CDR3s include the opening cysteine and the closing phenylalanine or tryptophan. A D gene is named only where the DNA matches it firmly. Where a row states a size, it is once, few, many or the class of an expanded clone; other rows omit it.

>.|.|TRBV29-1|TRBJ2-3
CRTDQNSDTQYF
TGCAGGACAGACCAAAACTCAGATACGCAGTATTTT
>TRBD2|.|TRBV5-1|TRBJ2-1
CASSLIAGAGGEQFF
TGCGCCAGCAGCTTGATAGCGGGGGCCGGGGGAGAGCAGTTCTTC
>TRBD2|.|TRBV2|TRBJ2-1
CASSELAVNEQFF
TGTGCCAGCAGTGAACTAGCGGTCAATGAGCAGTTCTTC
>TRBD1|once|TRBV7-8|TRBJ2-7
CASSLDAGTVTYEQYF
TGTGCCAGCAGCTTAGACGCCGGGACAGTGACCTACGAGCAGTACTTC
>.|.|TRBV30|TRBJ1-2
CAWSVPGLGGYTF
TGTGCCTGGAGTGTACCCGGGCTCGGTGGCTACACCTTC
>.|.|TRBV5-1|TRBJ2-7
CASSPAGLGSYEQYF
TGCGCCAGCAGCCCCGCCGGGCTGGGCTCCTACGAGCAGTACTTC
>.|.|TRBV4-3|TRBJ2-7
CASSQDRGGPYEQYF
TGCGCCAGCAGCCAAGATAGGGGGGGCCCCTACGAGCAGTACTTC
>.|.|TRBV11-2|TRBJ2-3
CASSLGWGKDTQYF
TGTGCCAGCAGCTTAGGGTGGGGGAAAGATACGCAGTATTTT
>.|.|TRBV7-8|TRBJ1-2
CASSTEGTPNGANYGYTF
TGTGCCAGCAGCACAGAGGGGACTCCTAACGGAGCTAACTATGGCTACACCTTC
>.|.|TRBV7-6|TRBJ2-1
CASSFSRYNEQFF
TGTGCCAGCAGCTTCTCCCGCTACAATGAGCAGTTCTTC
>TRBD2|once|TRBV6-1|TRBJ2-3
CASSVASGDTDTQYF
TGTGCCAGCAGTGTGGCTAGCGGTGACACAGATACGCAGTATTTT
>.|.|TRBV23-1|TRBJ2-7
CASSSIPGRDSYEQYF
TGCGCCAGCAGCTCAATACCGGGACGGGACTCCTACGAGCAGTACTTC
>.|.|TRBV2|TRBJ2-7
CASSEEITIHEQYF
TGTGCCAGCAGTGAAGAGATTACTATCCACGAGCAGTACTTC
>.|.|TRBV5-6|TRBJ2-7
CASSLGYGLDEQYF
TGTGCCAGCAGCTTGGGGTACGGGTTGGACGAGCAGTACTTC
>.|.|TRBV7-2|TRBJ2-7
CASSPTYTLRGTYEQYF
TGTGCCAGCAGCCCAACGTACACCCTGAGGGGGACCTACGAGCAGTACTTC
>.|once|TRBV4-3|TRBJ2-3
CASSQEPVGTDTQYF
TGCGCCAGCAGCCAAGAGCCAGTCGGGACAGATACGCAGTATTTT
>TRBD1|.|TRBV5-4|TRBJ2-7
CASSSRDRADEQYF
TGTGCCAGCAGCTCCCGGGACAGGGCAGACGAGCAGTACTTC
>TRBD1|once|TRBV5-1|TRBJ2-7
CASSLGDRGTYEQYF
TGCGCCAGCAGCTTGGGGGACAGGGGTACCTACGAGCAGTACTTC
>TRBD1|once|TRBV27|TRBJ1-2
CASSLRRTGGGGYTF
TGTGCCAGCAGTTTACGCCGGACAGGGGGTGGTGGCTACACCTTC
>.|.|TRBV2|TRBJ1-2
CASSEIRDPYGYTF
TGTGCCAGCAGTGAAATCAGGGACCCTTATGGCTACACCTTC
>.|.|TRBV5-4|TRBJ2-7
CASSPGTETYEQYF
TGTGCCAGCAGCCCCGGGACCGAGACCTACGAGCAGTACTTC
>TRBD2|.|TRBV11-2|TRBJ2-5
CASSLGLAGAEETQYF
TGTGCCAGCAGCCTTGGACTAGCGGGGGCCGAAGAGACCCAGTACTTC
>TRBD2|.|TRBV7-2|TRBJ2-1
CASSPGGPDEQFF
TGTGCCAGCAGCCCGGGGGGGCCGGATGAGCAGTTCTTC
>.|once|TRBV7-2|TRBJ1-5
CASSIDSYNQPQHF
TGTGCCAGCAGCATAGACAGCTACAATCAGCCCCAGCATTTT
>.|.|TRBV6-5|TRBJ1-4
CASSPRQLRLEKLFF
TGTGCCAGCAGTCCCAGGCAGCTACGACTTGAAAAACTGTTTTTT